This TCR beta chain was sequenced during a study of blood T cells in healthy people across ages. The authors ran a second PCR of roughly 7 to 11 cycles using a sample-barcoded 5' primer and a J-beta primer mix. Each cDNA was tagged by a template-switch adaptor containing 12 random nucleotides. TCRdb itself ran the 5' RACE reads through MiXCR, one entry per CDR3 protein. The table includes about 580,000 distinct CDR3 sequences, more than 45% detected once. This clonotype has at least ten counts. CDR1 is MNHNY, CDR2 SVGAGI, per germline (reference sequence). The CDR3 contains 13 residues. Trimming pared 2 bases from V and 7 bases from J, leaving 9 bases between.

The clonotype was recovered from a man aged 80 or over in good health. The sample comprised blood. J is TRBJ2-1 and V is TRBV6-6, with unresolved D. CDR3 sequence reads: CASSYRDRNEQFF. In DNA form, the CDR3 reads TGTGCCAGCAGTTACCGTGACCGGAATGAGCAGTTCTTC.